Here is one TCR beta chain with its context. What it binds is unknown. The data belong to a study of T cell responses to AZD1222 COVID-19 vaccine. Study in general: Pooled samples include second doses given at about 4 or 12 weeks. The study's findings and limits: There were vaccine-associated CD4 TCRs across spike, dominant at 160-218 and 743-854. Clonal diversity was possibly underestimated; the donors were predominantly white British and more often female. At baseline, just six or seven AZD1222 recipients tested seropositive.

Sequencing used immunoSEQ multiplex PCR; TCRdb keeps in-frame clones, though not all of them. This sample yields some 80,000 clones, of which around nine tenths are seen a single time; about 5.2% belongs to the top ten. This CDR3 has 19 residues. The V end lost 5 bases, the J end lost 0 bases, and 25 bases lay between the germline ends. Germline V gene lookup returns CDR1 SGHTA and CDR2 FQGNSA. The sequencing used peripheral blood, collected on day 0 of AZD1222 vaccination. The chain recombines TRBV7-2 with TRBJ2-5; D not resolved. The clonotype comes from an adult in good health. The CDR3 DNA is TGTGCCAGCAGCCCCCCAAGTTTATTAAATCGAATGTACCAAGAGACCCAGTACTTC. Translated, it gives CASSPPSLLNRMYQETQYF.